This T cell receptor beta chain was observed in a study of OX40 agonist ivuxolimab in advanced cancers. Study background: Earlier anti-PD-1, anti-PD-L1 or anti-CTLA-4 therapy was permitted; 35% to 50% had received some.

Concerning this clone itself: Its matching antigen is unknown.

Trimming left V 3 bases short and J 3 bases short, with 10 bases between. The CDR3 spans 14 residues. CDR1 is SGHNT, CDR2 YYREEE, per germline (reference sequence). Only in-frame clones appear in the TCRdb table, and some are missing; sequencing was by immunoSEQ multiplex PCR. The repertoire holds over 65,000 clones, with more than 80% as singletons. General observations from the study: Among the lowest levels of clonal expansion were found in partial responders at 0.1-3.0 mg/kg. CD8+ T cells averaged more expanded clones than CD4+.

The sequencing used CD4+ or CD8+ T cells sorted from blood, collected in a trial of the OX40 agonist ivuxolimab. The V gene is TRBV5-4, the J gene TRBJ2-1, with D perhaps being TRBD1 or TRBD2 (5 bases each). This TCR was sampled from an adult with an advanced solid tumor such as melanoma, head and neck, liver or kidney cancer. The CDR3 here is CASSSGTGYNEQFF. The CDR3 DNA sequence: TGTGCCAGCAGCTCAGGGACGGGCTACAATGAGCAGTTCTTC.